These 23 T cell receptor beta chains share one sample of origin, sequenced in a study of regulatory T cells in long-lasting Graves disease. To make TCR beta libraries, researchers used iRepertoire HTBI primers and Arm-PCR of CDR3 regions. TCRdb itself ran the multiplex PCR reads through MiXCR, one entry per CDR3 protein. The table lists a few hundred thousand distinct CDR3 sequences, less than 25% of them singletons. The time point denotes: persistent/refractory GD, antithyroid drugs over 5 years with positive TRAb. PBMCs were the source of the RNA used for TCR sequencing. The input for sequencing was peripheral blood mononuclear cells (PBMCs), taken when the disease was refractory, from a patient treated with antithyroid drugs. The receptors were gathered from a female donor with Graves disease.

This chain links TRBV12-3 or TRBV12-4 with TRBJ1-5; no definite D call. Trimming pared 6 bases from V and 3 bases from J, leaving 9 bases between. CDR3 length: 13 residues. This CDR3 is CASRLGLNQPQHF. DNA for the CDR3: TGTGCCAGCAGGCTAGGGCTCAATCAGCCCCAGCATTTT.

J is TRBJ1-5 and V is TRBV20-1; the D gene is possibly TRBD1 (5 bases). The CDR3 contains 16 residues. Trimming removed 0 bases at V and 1 base at J, with 13 bases between. Germline CDR1 is DFQATT and CDR2 is SNEGSKA (reference sequence). The CDR3 coding sequence is TGCAGTGCTAGAGATGTGGGGCATGGGAGCAATCAGCCCCAGCATTTT. Its protein product is CSARDVGHGSNQPQHF.

Of note for this clonotype: A far larger clone is a single base away, which makes a read error likely. CDR3 DNA sequence: TGTGCCACCAATCCGCTCGGAGGGGACCAGACCCAGTACTTC. Encoded protein: CATNPLGGDQTQYF. The chain couples TRBV11-2 to TRBJ2-4; possible D gene TRBD2, 6 bases. The DNA end favors TRBJ2-5, so the J call may be wrong. The V gene's germline CDR1 is SGHAT and CDR2 FQNNGV. This CDR3 is built from 14 residues.

The chain is built from TRBV5-1 and TRBJ2-2; D possibly corresponds to TRBD2 (6 bases). CDR1 SGHRS and CDR2 YFSETQ come from the germline V gene. This CDR3 is built from 16 residues. Trimming removed 0 bases from V and 2 bases from J, with 11 bases in between. CDR3 region: CASSLVSRDNTGELFF. For the CDR3, the DNA is TGCGCCAGCAGCTTGGTTTCGCGGGATAACACCGGGGAGCTGTTTTTT.

This clonotype appeared many times. The chain uses TRBV30 and TRBJ1-1; 10 nucleotides line up with TRBD1. The CDR3 spans 10 residues. Germline V gene sequence: CDR1 GTSNPN, CDR2 SVGIG (reference sequence). V lost 7 bases and J lost 8; bases outside the gene matches: 1. Here the CDR3 DNA reads TGTGCCTCGACAGGGGGCGAAGCTTTCTTT. Residues: CASTGGEAFF.

Concerning this clonotype itself: A read error is possible here, since a much larger clone lies one base away. The chain has TRBV7-2 and TRBJ2-5, with D hard to call. This CDR3 region has 15 residues. Germline values: CDR1 SGHTA, CDR2 FQGNSA. This chain's CDR3 is CASSLAPSLVETQHF. CDR3 DNA sequence: TGTGCCAGCAGCTTAGCCCCTAGTTTGGTAGAGACCCAGCACTTC.

The table lists this clonotype with a few counts. This chain links TRBV6-5 with TRBJ2-2; D may be TRBD1 or TRBD2 (6 bases each). The CDR3 totals 17 residues. The V gene's germline CDR1 is MNHEY and CDR2 SVGAGI. V was clipped by 2 bases and J by 1 base, with 14 bases between them. The CDR3 spells CASSYPARGVNTGELFF. As DNA, the CDR3 is TGTGCCAGCAGTTACCCGGCGAGGGGGGTGAACACCGGGGAGCTGTTTTTT.

This clonotype was observed a single time. V is TRBV6-1 and J is TRBJ2-7; 10 positions agree with TRBD1. This CDR3 comprises 14 residues. V was clipped by 6 bases and J by 3 bases; unmatched bases: 5. The V gene's germline CDR1 is MNHNS and CDR2 SASEGT. CDR3: CASSWRTGGYEQYF. The CDR3 DNA is TGTGCCAGCAGCTGGCGGACAGGGGGCTACGAGCAGTACTTC.

This clonotype was observed at least ten times. The rearrangement links TRBV6-5 to TRBJ2-7; 7 positions agree with TRBD1. Trimming removed 2 bases from V and 3 bases from J; junction bases left unmatched: 10. The germline gives CDR1 MNHEY, CDR2 SVGAGI. This CDR3 region has 16 residues. The CDR3 nucleotides read TGTGCCAGCAGTTACGGGGGACAGACGCTGGTCTACGAGCAGTACTTC. Its protein is CASSYGGQTLVYEQYF.

On this clonotype itself: Just one base apart from a much larger clone, this may be a read error. V gene TRBV13 combines with J gene TRBJ2-5, with a tentative D call TRBD2 (5 bases). The CDR3 length is 15 residues. From germline, CDR1 is PRHDT and CDR2 FYEKMQ (reference sequence). The CDR3 is CTSSLRRELQETQYF. CDR3 DNA: TGTACCAGCAGCTTGAGAAGGGAGCTCCAAGAGACCCAGTACTTC.

Worth noting for this clonotype: A much larger clone lies one base from this, so it may be a read error. This sequence joins TRBV7-2 and TRBJ1-1; D might be TRBD1 (5 bases). V shed 5 bases and J shed 4 bases, with 8 bases lying between them. This CDR3 has 12 residues. CDR1 and CDR2 (germline): SGHTA, FQGNSA. This CDR3 is CASSPGTTEAFF. CDR3 DNA: TGTGCCAGCAGCCCCGGGACCACTGAAGCTTTCTTT.

V is TRBV19 and J is TRBJ1-5; D not certain. This CDR3 is 16 amino acids long. Germline CDR1 LNHDA, CDR2 SQIVND (reference sequence). The germline V and J ends were trimmed by 3 bases and 4 bases, with 16 bases remaining between them. The CDR3 reads CASSIGEGLANQPQHF. The CDR3 DNA reads TGTGCCAGTAGTATTGGCGAGGGATTGGCAAATCAGCCCCAGCATTTT.

The chain uses TRBV7-2 and TRBJ1-6; tentative D call: TRBD1 (5 bases). V was pared by 2 bases and J by 7 bases, with 15 bases between. CDR3 length: 16 residues. The germline V gene has CDR1 SGHTA and CDR2 FQGNSA. The CDR3 sequence is CASSLHRSTSNSPLHF. The CDR3 region has the DNA TGTGCCAGCAGCTTACACAGGTCCACATCAAATTCACCCCTCCACTTT.

The sample holds many counts of this clonotype. The chain uses TRBV11-2 and TRBJ2-5; weak D call: TRBD2 (6 bases). The length of the CDR3 is 15 residues. Trimming took 1 base from V and 5 from J, leaving 14 bases between them. Germline V lookup: CDR1 SGHAT, CDR2 FQNNGV. This chain's CDR3 is CASSLGRRERETQYF. The CDR3 nucleotides read TGTGCCAGCAGCTTAGGGCGGCGGGAACGGGAGACCCAGTACTTC.

This clonotype was found a few times. J is TRBJ1-4 and V is TRBV11-2; D not certain. Deletions cut 6 bases from V and 0 bases from J, with 5 bases between. CDR1 and CDR2 from the germline V gene are SGHAT and FQNNGV. The CDR3 is 13 residues long. The CDR3 region is CASRTSTNEKLFF. DNA for the CDR3: TGTGCCAGCAGGACTTCAACTAATGAAAAACTGTTTTTT.

This clonotype appeared many times. This sequence joins TRBV7-2 and TRBJ1-4; D is possibly TRBD1 (5 bases). The CDR3 is made up of 15 amino acids. Per the germline V gene, CDR1 is SGHTA and CDR2 is FQGNSA. Trimming removed 5 bases from V and 5 bases from J, with 15 bases in between. DNA for the CDR3: TGTGCCAGCAGCACAGAGAGACAGTCGAATGAAAAACTGTTTTTT. Protein: CASSTERQSNEKLFF.

This rearrangement joins TRBV2 to TRBJ2-3, with 7 bases aligning to TRBD2. Germline-derived CDR1 and CDR2 are SNHLY and FYNNEI. V trimming: 8 bases; J trimming: 7 bases; junction bases outside the gene matches: 6. CDR3 length: 12 residues. CDR3 protein: CASGRASYTQYF. CDR3 DNA: TGTGCCAGCGGGAGGGCTTCATATACGCAGTATTTT.

This CDR3 reads CSAYLFGEQYF. The DNA for the CDR3 is TGCAGTGCTTACCTTTTTGGGGAGCAGTACTTC. V gene TRBV20-1 combines with J gene TRBJ2-7; D gene uncertain. With 5 bases removed from V and 7 bases from J, the gap between germline ends came to 12 bases. CDR3 length: 11 amino acids. Germline assignment: CDR1 DFQATT and CDR2 SNEGSKA (reference sequence).

The table lists this clonotype with many counts. CDR3 DNA sequence: TGCAGTGCTAGAGATGGGTTAGGCGTGAAAGAGACCCAGTACTTC. Protein: CSARDGLGVKETQYF. V is TRBV20-1 and J is TRBJ2-5; D gene ambiguous. With 0 bases removed from V and 3 bases from J, the gap between germline ends came to 14 bases. The CDR3 runs to 15 residues. CDR1 and CDR2 (germline): DFQATT, SNEGSKA (reference sequence).

The table lists this clonotype with a few counts. The chain recombines TRBV3-1 with TRBJ2-2; TRBD2 is a possible D gene (6 bases). Germline V gene lookup returns CDR1 LGHDT and CDR2 YNNKEL (reference sequence). V was shortened by 4 bases and J by 7 bases, with 16 bases between the two germline ends. The CDR3 is made up of 15 amino acids. The CDR3 DNA reads TGTGCCAGCAGCCGCACTATGGGAGGCAACGGGGAGCTGTTTTTT. It translates to CASSRTMGGNGELFF.

The gene calls are TRBV27 and TRBJ1-1; 8 bases are shared with TRBD1. This CDR3 is 16 amino acids long. Per the germline V gene, CDR1 is MNHEY and CDR2 is SMNVEV (reference sequence). The V segment lost 1 base and the J segment 4 bases; nucleotides outside the gene matches: 8. Written as DNA, the CDR3 is TGTGCCAGCAGTTTATTTTCAGGGGGCTTGACCACTGAAGCTTTCTTT. This encodes CASSLFSGGLTTEAFF.

V and J are TRBV24-1 and TRBJ2-1; no firm D call. The length of the CDR3 is 14 residues. Per the germline V gene, CDR1 is KGHDR and CDR2 is SFDVKD. The V end lost 3 bases, the J end lost 4 bases, and 9 bases lay between the germline ends. Here the CDR3 reads CATSDGIIYNEQFF. The CDR3 bases are TGTGCCACCAGTGATGGGATTATATACAATGAGCAGTTCTTC.

This clonotype was detected only a few times. J is TRBJ1-2 and V is TRBV24-1; D is uncertain. The CDR3 consists of 16 residues. V gave up 2 bases and J gave up 2 bases, with 14 bases separating them. Germline values: CDR1 KGHDR, CDR2 SFDVKD. CDR3 residues: CATSDSPDGLNYGYTF. Here the CDR3 DNA reads TGTGCCACCAGTGATTCGCCGGACGGATTAAACTATGGCTACACCTTC.